This T cell receptor beta chain came from a study of T-cell memory formation after mild COVID-19. Study-wide points: Researchers found some responding clones in pre-infection memory, a sign that cross-reactive memory joined. Largely, contracting CD4+ clones fell within CM and EM, and contracting CD8+ clones within EMRA.

V was cut by 0 bases and J by 7 bases, with 10 bases left in between. The CDR3 consists of 14 residues. Germline V gene data show CDR1 as MGHRA and CDR2 as YSYEKL. TCRdb processed the 5' RACE reads anew with MiXCR; each CDR3 protein has one entry. In the table there are approximately 400,000 distinct CDR3 sequences, about 24% of which are singletons. This clonotype was observed a handful of times. Its antigen is still unknown. The source is an adult woman who had mild COVID-19 (a few samples of this study predate the infection). Cell type and time point are not known. Sequenced: PBMCs or a T cell subset sorted from them (not recorded which). J is TRBJ2-1 and V is TRBV4-1, with a tentative D call TRBD2 (5 bases). CDR3 region: CASSQDTWENEQFF. CDR3 in DNA: TGCGCCAGCAGCCAAGACACATGGGAGAATGAGCAGTTCTTC.